The clone carrying this T cell receptor (beta chain) was counted at least ten times. Its target is not known. This CDR3 contains 17 residues. The germline gives CDR1 MGHRA, CDR2 YSYEKL. Trimming took 3 bases from V and 1 from J, leaving 17 bases between them. This sample was taken from a study of T-cell reconstitution after alpha-beta-depleted transplantation in children. Study-wide points: In patients about two months after transplant, alpha-beta T cells reportedly arose from several hundred expanded graft clones. T cells produced anew were the main source of T-cell counts and diversity one year after transplant. High day-60 TCRbeta diversity in some patients came from surviving recipient T cells and thymic progenitors.

Researchers prepared the TCRbeta library using unique molecular identifiers, the study reports. TCRdb re-called the PCR reads with MiXCR, one entry per CDR3 protein. The repertoire holds about 980,000 distinct CDR3 sequences, around 30% seen once, with approximately 30% in the top ten. This clonotype originated in a boy under three years old who had a stem cell transplant for SCID, so the T cells may come from the graft donor. Source: PBMCs, mostly from graft donor cells, taken 360 days after TCRalphabeta/CD19-depleted stem cell transplant. The chain links TRBV4-1 to TRBJ2-3; TRBD2 is a possible D gene (5 bases). DNA for the CDR3: TGCGCCAGCAGCCAGCGGACTGGCGGAACCGGCACAGATACGCAGTATTTT. Amino acid sequence: CASSQRTGGTGTDTQYF.